The clone carrying this TCR beta chain has just a few counts. Its cognate antigen is unknown. TCRdb re-called the reads through MiXCR, storing one row per CDR3 protein. The top ten hold around 15% of the sample, which has about 890,000 distinct CDR3 sequences, about a third seen once. Trimming took off 4 bases at V and 4 bases at J, with 17 bases between the two ends. The length of the CDR3 is 16 residues. Germline assignment: CDR1 SGHTA and CDR2 FQGTGA. The data belong to a study of T cell repertoires in cytomegalovirus infection. Overall study: It was recently identified HLA-C-restricted and well-studied HLA-B-restricted CMV epitopes that the study used. An indication of both CMV infection and matching HLA type came from public TCR beta signatures.

Whole-study findings and limits: Predominance within the ex vivo response was attributable to HLA-C-restricted CMV-specific TCR beta clonotypes.

The receptor comes from a human donor in good health (CMV status not recorded). Some clones in this sample may be carry-over from other donors' samples. The chain is built from TRBV7-3 and TRBJ2-1; D is perhaps TRBD1 (6 bases). The material sequenced was cultured CD8+ T cells from PBMCs, taken from culture after CMV antigen stimulation. In DNA form, the CDR3 reads TGTGCCAGCAGCTGGGGTGGGGACACCCCATACAATGAGCAGTTCTTC. Its protein product is CASSWGGDTPYNEQFF.